The next 5 T cell receptor beta chains were all read from a single sample in a study of blood T cell repertoires in COVID-19. TCRdb's copy holds only in-frame clones and misses some; the assay was immunoSEQ multiplex PCR. The table shows tens of thousands of clones, with 85% occurring only once. The sequencing sample was made of peripheral blood. All receptors come from a human donor in a cohort sampled during active COVID-19.

Only one count was recorded for this clone. The chain uses TRBV14 and TRBJ1-2; D is unresolved. CDR1 SGHDN and CDR2 FVKESK come from the germline V gene. CDR3 length: 11 residues. V lost 4 bases, J lost 8 bases, and 8 bases lay in between. CDR3 nucleotides: TGTGCCAGCAGCCCCGGTCGCGGCTACACCTTC. Translation gives CASSPGRGYTF. Full variable domain (missing parts from reference TRBV14 and TRBJ1-2): EAGVTQFPSHSVIEKGQTVTLRCDPISGHDNLYWYRRVMGKEIKFLLHFVKESKQDESGMPNNRFLAERTGGTYSTLKVQPAELEDSGVYFCASSPGRGYTFGSGTRLTVV.

This clone was detected only once. The chain employs TRBV5-1 and TRBJ1-2; TRBD1 aligns across 10 bases. V lost 4 bases and J lost 7; bases outside the gene matches: 10. The CDR3 loop spans 15 amino acids. Germline-derived CDR1 and CDR2 are SGHRS and YFSETQ. Written as DNA, the CDR3 is TGCGCCAGCAGCCCCGACAGGGGGCGAGACGTTGGCTACACCTTC. Encoded protein: CASSPDRGRDVGYTF.

The chain employs TRBV11-3 and TRBJ2-7; TRBD1 is a possible D gene (5 bases). This CDR3 has 13 amino acids. Germline lookup yields CDR1 SGHNT and CDR2 YENEEA. V was pared by 5 bases and J by 5 bases, with 13 bases between. This CDR3 reads CASSPRVGDEQYF. DNA for the CDR3: TGTGCCAGCAGCCCCAGGGTTGGGGACGAGCAGTACTTC.

V gene TRBV4-1 combines with J gene TRBJ2-1, with 8 bases matching TRBD2. The germline V gene has CDR1 MGHRA and CDR2 YSYEKL. This CDR3 comprises 19 residues. J gave up 2 bases and V 1 base, and 13 bases lay outside the gene matches. The CDR3 loop is CASSQVLAGTSIAYNEQFF. The CDR3 nucleotides are TGCGCCAGCAGCCAAGTTCTAGCGGGCACCTCCATAGCCTACAATGAGCAGTTCTTC.

The chain employs TRBV7-6 and TRBJ1-1, with D unclear. In germline, CDR1 is SGHVS, CDR2 FNYEAQ. The CDR3 extends over 16 amino acids. The V and J ends lost 5 bases and 0 bases respectively, with 16 bases between them. In DNA form, the CDR3 reads TGTGCCAGCAGCCCCCGTGGTGGCAGTATGAACACTGAAGCTTTCTTT. Residues: CASSPRGGSMNTEAFF.